This T cell receptor beta chain emerged from a study of control samples from healthy donors and cancer patients. TCRdb's table, derived via immunoSEQ multiplex PCR, lists solely in-frame clones and lacks some. Found here are 100,000 to 150,000 clones, more than 75% of them singletons; the top ten hold roughly 3%. The source is a man aged 55-75 years in good health. Input material: blood.

The CDR3 DNA sequence: TGTGCCAGCAGCTTAGCGCTGACTAGCCGGTCGGGCGAGCAGTACTTC. It yields the protein CASSLALTSRSGEQYF. The genes are TRBV7-8 and TRBJ2-7; the match to TRBD2 covers 7 bases. The CDR3 totals 16 residues. The germline V gene has CDR1 SGHVS and CDR2 FQNEAQ. With 0 bases clipped from V and 6 bases from J, the junction kept 11 bases outside the gene matches.